This is a list of T cell receptor beta chains from one sample in a study of identical twins. TCRdb analysed the 5' RACE reads with MiXCR anew, one entry per CDR3 protein. The data show approximately 220,000 distinct CDR3 sequences, approximately 6.8% seen once. This sample also appeared in a second study, on yellow fever vaccine responses in identical twins.

Sample: CD8+ T cells sorted from blood. The receptors stem from a woman between 18 and 29 years old in good health. Each CDR3 is given with its conserved first and last residue. Each record gives: V gene, J gene, clone size, CDR3 length, D gene, CDR3 DNA, CDR3 protein. D genes are given only for firm matches. Only some rows state a clone size, as once, few, many or a class for expanded clones.

>TRBV7-6|TRBJ1-1|many|13|NA
TGTGCCAGCAGCTCCGGGAGCAACACTGAAGCTTTCTTT
CASSSGSNTEAFF
>TRBV5-1|TRBJ2-3|many|14|NA
TGCGCCAGCAGCTTGGAGGCAGGACCAGATACGCAGTATTTT
CASSLEAGPDTQYF
>TRBV28|TRBJ2-1|many|16|TRBD1
TGTGCCAGCAGGTCGGAGACAGGGGGGACACACAATGAGCAGTTCTTC
CASRSETGGTHNEQFF
>TRBV15|TRBJ1-1|few|16|NA
TGTGCCACCAGCAGAGATGGAAGGGGGGGCGCCGCGGAAGCTTTCTTT
CATSRDGRGGAAEAFF
>TRBV11-2|TRBJ2-2|few|17|TRBD2
TGTGCCAGCAGCCACCAATTAGCGGGGCCAATCACCGGGGATCTGTTTTTT
CASSHQLAGPITGDLFF
>TRBV20-1|TRBJ1-1|NA|13|NA
TGCAGTGCTAGAGACAGGGTGAACACTGAAGCTTTCTTT
CSARDRVNTEAFF
>TRBV6-5|TRBJ2-2|NA|17|TRBD1
TGTGCCAGCACTTTAACGCCGGGACAGGCGAACACCGGGGAGCTGTTTTTT
CASTLTPGQANTGELFF
>TRBV5-1|TRBJ2-7|many|14|NA
TGCGCCAGCAGCTTCGAACTAGGAAACTACGAGCAGTACTTC
CASSFELGNYEQYF
>TRBV2|TRBJ2-5|NA|11|NA
TGTGCCAGCAGTGAAGCAGGGACCCAGTACTTC
CASSEAGTQYF
>TRBV25-1|TRBJ2-3|many|14|NA
TGTGCCAGCAGTGAGGGCAGGGGACTAGATACGCAGTATTTT
CASSEGRGLDTQYF
>TRBV7-9|TRBJ1-1|many|16|TRBD1
TGTGCCAGCAGTCCCGGGACAGGGGGCATGAACACTGAAGCTTTCTTT
CASSPGTGGMNTEAFF
>TRBV7-6|TRBJ2-1|few|15|TRBD2
TGTGCCAGCAGTGGGCGGGGGGGTTCCTACAATGAGCAGTTCTTC
CASSGRGGSYNEQFF
>TRBV2|TRBJ2-1|NA|14|TRBD2
TGTGCCAGCAAGGGCGGGAGCTCCTACAATGAGCAGTTCTTC
CASKGGSSYNEQFF
>TRBV11-2|TRBJ1-4|NA|16|TRBD1
TGTGCCAGCAGCAACCTACGGACAGGGGGCCGGGAAAAACTGTTTTTT
CASSNLRTGGREKLFF
>TRBV15|TRBJ1-4|few|15|TRBD1
TGTGCCACCAGCAGGTCGGGACAGGCTAATGAAAAACTGTTTTTT
CATSRSGQANEKLFF
>TRBV7-2|TRBJ2-3|many|17|TRBD2
TGTGCCAGCAGCTCAGGACTAGCGGGAGAGGCGGCAGATACGCAGTATTTT
CASSSGLAGEAADTQYF
>TRBV21-1|TRBJ2-1|many|15|NA
TGTGCCAGCAGCAAAGAATCTAGCGGGAAGCAGGAGCAGTTCTTC
CASSKESSGKQEQFF
>TRBV9|TRBJ2-3|NA|15|TRBD2
TGTGCCAGCAGCTCCAGCGGGGGGCCCTTAGATACGCAGTATTTT
CASSSSGGPLDTQYF
>TRBV11-1|TRBJ2-1|few|19|NA
TGTGCCAGCAGCCAAACAACAGGGCACACCAACTTCGTAACCCATGAGCAGTTCTTC
CASSQTTGHTNFVTHEQFF
>TRBV20-1|TRBJ2-1|many|14|TRBD1
TGCAGTGCTAGACCCGGGACAGGGAAATATGAGCAGTTCTTC
CSARPGTGKYEQFF
>TRBV20-1|TRBJ2-7|NA|13|NA
TGCAGTGCTAGGGTACTGGAATCTAACGAGCAGTACTTC
CSARVLESNEQYF
>TRBV20-1|TRBJ2-3|many|14|NA
TGCAGTGCTAGAGATCCCCCTAGCTCAGATACGCAGTATTTT
CSARDPPSSDTQYF
>TRBV20-1|TRBJ2-1|NA|15|NA
TGCAGTGCTGAGAACCGGGACTTGGACAACAATGAGCAGTTCTTC
CSAENRDLDNNEQFF
>TRBV7-2|TRBJ2-7|NA|13|NA
TGTGCCAGCAGCCCCTCCTACGCCTACGAGCAGTACTTC
CASSPSYAYEQYF
>TRBV3-1|TRBJ2-1|many|15|TRBD2
TGTGCCAGCAGCGCTCCTAGCGGGGTTAACAATGAGCAGTTCTTC
CASSAPSGVNNEQFF
>TRBV5-5|TRBJ2-7|NA|15|TRBD1
TGTGCCAGCAGCCTCACCGGGACAGGTTCGTACGAGCAGTACTTC
CASSLTGTGSYEQYF